The present T cell receptor (beta chain) was sequenced within a study of blood T cell repertoires in COVID-19. The wider study: The study drew acute and convalescent COVID-19 samples from the United States, Italy and Spain.

Sequenced by immunoSEQ multiplex PCR; TCRdb stores in-frame clones only, minus some. The sample holds more than 200,000 clones, roughly four fifths seen once. This clone was counted only a few times. The source of this sequence is a man aged 50 or older with active or convalescent COVID-19. Specimen: peripheral blood.

The CDR3 nucleotides read TGTGCCAGCAGTACTCGGACAGGGAGCAGCAATCAGCCCCAGCATTTT. This encodes CASSTRTGSSNQPQHF. V usage is TRBV6-2 or TRBV6-3 and J usage is TRBJ1-5; 8 bases line up with TRBD1. CDR1 is MNHEY, CDR2 SVGEGT, per germline. Losses at the gene ends were 5 bases for V and 1 base for J; bases not matched to a gene: 7. This CDR3 contains 16 residues.